These 4 T cell receptor beta chains were all obtained from the same sample, sequenced in a study of shared clonotypes between healthy human individuals. The protocol was immunoSEQ multiplex PCR, while the TCRdb copy is restricted to in-frame clones and leaves out a portion. The sample lists 2 million to 2.5 million clones, about 92% occurring once. The sample comprised naive CD4+ T cells from PBMCs. Sample subset: CD45RA+ positively selected. These receptors came from a man between 18 and 29 years old in good health. Some clones in this sample may be carry-over from other donors' samples.

J is TRBJ2-7 and V is TRBV10-3; D may be TRBD1 (5 bases). The V gene lost 2 bases and the J gene lost 4 bases, with 21 bases spanning the gap. From germline, CDR1 is ENHRY and CDR2 SYGVKD. The CDR3 length is 17 residues. This CDR3 reads CAISEANRASGLYEQYF. CDR3 nucleotides: TGTGCCATCAGTGAGGCGAACCGGGCGTCAGGGCTATACGAGCAGTACTTC.

V gene TRBV28 combines with J gene TRBJ2-1, with TRBD1 as a possible D gene (5 bases). Germline-derived CDR1 and CDR2 are MDHEN and SYDVKM. The CDR3 loop spans 15 amino acids. Trimming removed 3 bases at V and 5 bases at J, with 14 bases between. The CDR3 DNA sequence: TGTGCCAGCAGTTTTGCAGGGTTTTCTAACAATGAGCAGTTCTTC. Its translation: CASSFAGFSNNEQFF.

CDR3 in amino acids: CSGGTSGPSNTGELFF. CDR3 nucleotide sequence: TGCAGCGGCGGGACTAGCGGGCCTTCGAACACCGGGGAGCTGTTTTTT. The chain employs TRBV29-1 and TRBJ2-2, with 12 bases that match TRBD2. V shed 7 bases and J 0 bases; nucleotides not matched to a gene: 6. The CDR3 sequence is 16 residues long. Germline CDR1 reads SQVTM; CDR2 reads ANQGSEA.

This chain joins TRBV1 and TRBJ2-1; TRBD2 reflects the table's D call only, with no check against the DNA. TRBV1 is a recognized pseudogene. The CDR3 is 14 amino acids. As DNA, the CDR3 is TGCACCAGCAGTTGGTCTAGCGGGAGCTATGAGCAGTTCTTC. Its translation is CTSSWSSGSYEQFF.